The 20 T cell receptor beta chains below all came from one sample that was sequenced in a study of blood T cell repertoires in COVID-19. Sequencing was performed with immunoSEQ multiplex PCR; in TCRdb, only in-frame clones are kept and a portion is missing. The sample consists of about 200,000 clones, roughly 80% of them appearing once. Sequenced input: peripheral blood. All receptors come from a human donor in a cohort sampled during active COVID-19.

V is TRBV4-1 and J is TRBJ2-7; 11 bases align to TRBD1. This CDR3 spans 15 amino acids. Germline V gene lookup returns CDR1 MGHRA and CDR2 YSYEKL. Trimming removed 6 bases from V and 4 bases from J; junction bases left unmatched: 8. The CDR3 DNA reads as TGCGCCAGCAGTTCCCCGGGACAGGGGGTGTACGAGCAGTACTTC. Its protein is CASSSPGQGVYEQYF.

The chain joins TRBV19 to TRBJ2-6, with TRBD1 matching over 8 bases. The germline gives CDR1 LNHDA, CDR2 SQIVND (reference sequence). V lost 0 bases to trimming and J lost 1 base; unmatched junction nucleotides: 5. The length of the CDR3 is 18 residues. The CDR3 spells CASSIDLGQGSGANVLTF. In nucleotides, the CDR3 is TGTGCCAGTAGTATAGATCTCGGACAGGGATCTGGGGCCAACGTCCTGACTTTC.

This chain links TRBV27 with TRBJ2-2, with TRBD1 matching 8 bases. V trimming: 5 bases; J trimming: 5 bases; junction bases outside the gene matches: 10. Germline CDR1 is MNHEY and CDR2 is SMNVEV (reference sequence). The CDR3 sequence is 16 residues long. CDR3 loop: CASSPGGQGRTGELFF. The CDR3 nucleotides are TGTGCCAGCAGTCCGGGCGGACAGGGAAGGACCGGGGAGCTGTTTTTT.

CDR3 bases: TGTGCCAGCAGCCTAGGACTAGCGGGAGGGCCCTCTTCAGATACGCAGTATTTT. This translates into CASSLGLAGGPSSDTQYF. The chain employs TRBV7-9 and TRBJ2-3; 15 bases line up with TRBD2. Per the germline V gene, CDR1 is SEHNR and CDR2 is FQNEAQ (reference sequence). This CDR3 has 18 residues. After removal of 5 bases from V and 4 bases from J, the junction contained 10 bases not matched to a gene.

This chain connects TRBV29-1 to TRBJ2-7; no clear D. The CDR3 has 14 residues. Germline V gives CDR1 SQVTM, CDR2 ANQGSEA. Trimming removed 6 bases from V and 7 bases from J, with 22 bases in between. The CDR3 is CSVVSGTQLREQYF. Here the CDR3 DNA reads TGCAGCGTCGTGTCCGGTACCCAACTTCGGGAGCAGTACTTC.

This chain links TRBV7-2 with TRBJ2-6, with D unclear. The CDR3 spans 15 residues. V was cut by 5 bases and J by 2 bases, with 10 bases left in between. Germline-derived CDR1 and CDR2 are SGHTA and FQGNSA. CDR3 sequence: CASSLTIAGANVLTF. In DNA form, the CDR3 reads TGTGCCAGCAGCCTCACTATAGCTGGGGCCAACGTCCTGACTTTC.

The gene calls are TRBV24-1 and TRBJ1-4; TRBD1 matches at 12 bases. The trim removed 4 bases at V and 8 bases at J, leaving 4 bases unmatched. This CDR3 contains 15 residues. CDR1 and CDR2 from the germline V gene are KGHDR and SFDVKD. In DNA form, the CDR3 reads TGTGCCACCAGTGAGTCCGGGACAGGGGGCGAAAAACTGTTTTTT. Translation gives CATSESGTGGEKLFF.

The sample holds one count of this clone. The genes are TRBV21-1 and TRBJ2-7; the table's D call, TRBD2, was not checked against the DNA. TRBV21-1 represents a pseudogene. The CDR3 consists of 17 residues. CDR3 amino acids: CASTPIGPGRVGYEQYF. The CDR3 nucleotides read TGTGCCAGCACCCCGATCGGGCCGGGAAGGGTGGGCTACGAGCAGTACTTC.

Note on this clone: Other DNA variants within this sample encode the same CDR3. The chain couples TRBV6-5 to TRBJ1-1; tentative D call: TRBD1 (6 bases). The CDR3 contains 13 residues. The ends were cut back, 5 bases at V and 2 bases at J, with 9 bases in the middle. Germline lookup yields CDR1 MNHEY and CDR2 SVGAGI. The CDR3 protein is CASSRQVNTEAFF. Here the CDR3 DNA reads TGTGCCAGCAGTCGACAGGTAAACACTGAAGCTTTCTTT.

This clone has a count of ten or more. Written as DNA, the CDR3 is TGTGCCAGTAGTATTCTCCTATCCGGGGGACCCACAGATACGCAGTATTTT. Its translation is CASSILLSGGPTDTQYF. V is TRBV19 and J is TRBJ2-3; a possible D gene is TRBD2 (6 bases). The V gene's germline CDR1 is LNHDA and CDR2 SQIVND (reference sequence). This CDR3 spans 17 amino acids. V lost 3 bases to trimming and J lost 2 bases, with 18 bases between them.

Only one count was recorded for this clone. The V and J genes are TRBV6-2 or TRBV6-3 and TRBJ1-5; tentatively, D is TRBD1 (6 bases). The CDR3 covers 14 residues. Trimming stripped 2 bases from V and 3 bases from J, with 8 bases between. CDR1 and CDR2 (germline): MNHEY, SVGEGT. Written as DNA, the CDR3 is TGTGCCAGCAGTTACGCAGGGGCCAATCAGCCCCAGCATTTT. It codes for CASSYAGANQPQHF.

V and J are TRBV18 and TRBJ2-1; 11 nucleotides line up with TRBD2. The V segment lost 3 bases and the J segment 6 bases; nucleotides outside the gene matches: 7. Germline V CDR1 and CDR2: KGHSH, LQKENI. The CDR3 length is 16 residues. This CDR3 reads CASSPLGTSGSNEQFF. DNA for the CDR3: TGTGCCAGCTCACCTTTGGGGACTAGCGGCAGCAATGAGCAGTTCTTC. Drawing the rest from reference TRBV18 and TRBJ2-1, the complete variable domain is NAGVMQNPRHLVRRRGQEARLRCSPMKGHSHVYWYRQLPEEGLKFMVYLQKENIIDESGMPKERFSAEFPKEGPSILRIQQVVRGDSAAYFCASSPLGTSGSNEQFFGPGTRLTVL.

V is TRBV28 and J is TRBJ2-2; 7 nucleotides align to TRBD1. V dropped 5 bases and J dropped 5; count of bases not matched to a gene: 2. CDR1 and CDR2 (germline): MDHEN, SYDVKM. CDR3 length: 13 amino acids. The CDR3 is CASSPQGTGELFF. Here the CDR3 DNA reads TGTGCCAGCAGTCCACAGGGGACCGGGGAGCTGTTTTTT.

V gene TRBV11-2 combines with J gene TRBJ2-7, with 10 bases aligning to TRBD2. This CDR3 comprises 15 residues. The trim removed 5 bases at V and 3 bases at J, leaving 7 bases unmatched. CDR1 is SGHAT, CDR2 FQNNGV, per germline. The CDR3 here is CASSLSSGRIYEQYF. DNA for the CDR3: TGTGCCAGCAGCCTATCTAGCGGGAGAATCTACGAGCAGTACTTC.

With respect to this clone: A much larger clone sits a single nucleotide away, making a read error possible. The chain carries TRBV27 and TRBJ2-3, with 12 positions matching TRBD2. This CDR3 contains 15 residues. The ends lost 2 bases at V and 3 bases at J; junction bases unmatched: 0. CDR1 is MNHEY and CDR2 is SMNVEV in the germline V gene (reference sequence). The chain's CDR3 is CASSLTSGRTDTQYF. The CDR3 DNA is TGTGCCAGCAGTTTAACTAGCGGGAGGACAGATACGCAGTATTTT.

The chain employs TRBV7-2 and TRBJ2-7; TRBD1 agrees at 7 bases. The J segment lost 2 bases and the V segment lost 5 bases, leaving 6 bases of the junction unmatched. CDR1 is SGHTA, CDR2 FQGNSA, per germline. This CDR3 spans 14 amino acids. The CDR3 DNA sequence: TGTGCCAGCAGCCCCGAGACAGGGACCTACGAGCAGTACTTC. Encoded protein: CASSPETGTYEQYF.

The chain joins TRBV27 to TRBJ1-2, with 10 bases identical to TRBD1. Germline-derived CDR1 and CDR2 are MNHEY and SMNVEV (reference sequence). The V gene end was trimmed by 2 bases and the J gene end by 7 bases; junction bases not matched to a gene: 4. This CDR3 has 14 amino acids. The DNA of the CDR3 is TGTGCCAGCAGTTTAGGACAGGGGGTGTCTGGCTACACCTTC. Its translation: CASSLGQGVSGYTF.

About this clone: Distinct nucleotide sequences in the sample also encode this CDR3. The V and J genes are TRBV5-1 and TRBJ1-1; 9 bases align to TRBD1. This CDR3 comprises 14 residues. Germline V gene lookup returns CDR1 SGHRS and CDR2 YFSETQ. The trim removed 4 bases at V and 5 bases at J, leaving 6 bases unmatched. CDR3 in DNA: TGCGCCAGCAGCCCAACAGGGGGCTGGACTGAAGCTTTCTTT. Translation: CASSPTGGWTEAFF.

The rearrangement uses TRBV10-3 and TRBJ2-7; D perhaps matches TRBD1 (5 bases). V lost 0 bases to trimming and J lost 3 bases, with 6 bases between them. Germline CDR1 ENHRY, CDR2 SYGVKD. The CDR3 length is 13 residues. DNA for the CDR3: TGTGCCATCAGTGAGTCGACAGTCTACGAGCAGTACTTC. This gives the protein CAISESTVYEQYF.

This clone showed up just once. A read error may explain this, as a much larger clone is one base away. At the DNA level, this CDR3 is encoded by other sequences in the same sample as well. This chain links TRBV27 with TRBJ2-3; weak D call: TRBD1 (5 bases). The CDR3 has 14 amino acids. The V end lost 3 bases, the J end lost 0 bases, and 7 bases lay between the germline ends. CDR1 is MNHEY and CDR2 is SMNVEV in the germline V gene (reference sequence). Here the CDR3 reads CASSLTESTDTQYF. As DNA, the CDR3 is TGTGCCAGCAGTTTGACAGAAAGCACAGATACGCAGTATTTT.